This T cell receptor (beta chain) was sequenced for a study of cytomegalovirus exposure and HLA in healthy donors. Study-wide results and limits: Clonal expansion, a later analysis showed, was greater in HLA-associated TCR beta chains than in equally common others.

Note on this clone: As yet, its antigen is unknown.

CDR3 length equals 17 residues. The germline V gene has CDR1 LNHDA and CDR2 SQIVND (reference sequence). Trimming removed 3 bases from V and 6 bases from J, with 22 bases in between. PCR employed 60 Vbeta and 13 Jbeta primers. TCRdb's table, derived via immunoSEQ multiplex PCR, lists solely in-frame clones and lacks some. Of a few hundred thousand clones listed, about four fifths are singletons. Specimen: PBMCs. This sequence originates from a girl aged 2-10 years in good health and CMV-seronegative. The rearrangement joins TRBV19 to TRBJ2-3; D call uncertain. CDR3 sequence reads: CASSINAEHLLGDTQYF. CDR3 DNA: TGTGCCAGTAGTATTAACGCGGAACATCTATTAGGTGATACGCAGTATTTT.